This is a list of T cell receptor beta chains from one sample in a study of shared clonotypes between healthy human individuals. The assay was immunoSEQ multiplex PCR, and TCRdb's table has in-frame clones only and misses some. The data show about a million clones, about 75% seen once. Sequencing was carried out using memory CD4+ T cells sorted from blood. These receptors all come from a young man in good health. Both conserved end residues are part of each CDR3. Fields, in order: V gene, CDR3 length, clone size, D gene, J gene, CDR3 DNA, CDR3 protein. A D gene is named only where the DNA matches it firmly. Expanded clones are given a class, and other clones once, few, many or no size at all.

v_gene: TRBV5-1; len: 16; abundance: .; d_gene: .; j_gene: TRBJ1-4; CDR3nt: TGCGCCAGCAGCGCCCTCGGGGGGGCGGGTAATGAAAAACTGTTTTTT; CDR3aa: CASSALGGAGNEKLFF
v_gene: TRBV11-1; len: 15; abundance: .; d_gene: TRBD2; j_gene: TRBJ2-1; CDR3nt: TGTGCCAGCAGCTTCACTAGCGGGGGGTCCAATGAGCAGTTCTTC; CDR3aa: CASSFTSGGSNEQFF
v_gene: TRBV12-5; len: 13; abundance: .; d_gene: .; j_gene: TRBJ1-5; CDR3nt: TGTGCTAGTGGTTGGGGCAGCAATCAGCCCCAGCATTTT; CDR3aa: CASGWGSNQPQHF
v_gene: TRBV5-6; len: 14; abundance: once; d_gene: TRBD1; j_gene: TRBJ1-1; CDR3nt: TGTGCCAGCAGCTCACAGGGGGGGTTGACTGAAGCTTTCTTT; CDR3aa: CASSSQGGLTEAFF
v_gene: TRBV27; len: 13; abundance: .; d_gene: .; j_gene: TRBJ2-1; CDR3nt: TGTGCCAGCAGTCTCAAGACAGACAATGAGCAGTTCTTC; CDR3aa: CASSLKTDNEQFF
v_gene: TRBV30; len: 16; abundance: .; d_gene: TRBD1; j_gene: TRBJ1-1; CDR3nt: TGTGCCTGGAGTCCGGGACAGGGAGGTCTGAACACTGAAGCTTTCTTT; CDR3aa: CAWSPGQGGLNTEAFF
v_gene: TRBV10-1; len: 15; abundance: .; d_gene: TRBD1; j_gene: TRBJ2-5; CDR3nt: TGCGCCAGCAGTGAGGGACAGGGGGCTTGGGGGACCCAGTACTTC; CDR3aa: CASSEGQGAWGTQYF
v_gene: TRBV9; len: 16; abundance: .; d_gene: .; j_gene: TRBJ2-6; CDR3nt: TGTGCCAGCAGCGTAGGCGGGAACTCTGGGGCCAACGTCCTGACTTTC; CDR3aa: CASSVGGNSGANVLTF
v_gene: TRBV10-1; len: 13; abundance: .; d_gene: .; j_gene: TRBJ2-3; CDR3nt: TGCGCCAGTCGGGACTCTGCCACAGATACGCAGTATTTT; CDR3aa: CASRDSATDTQYF
v_gene: TRBV5-1; len: 14; abundance: many; d_gene: .; j_gene: TRBJ1-4; CDR3nt: TGCGCCAGCAGCCTCGAGGGCCAGGGTGAAAAACTGTTTTTT; CDR3aa: CASSLEGQGEKLFF
v_gene: TRBV4-1; len: 15; abundance: .; d_gene: .; j_gene: TRBJ2-1; CDR3nt: TGCGCCAGCAGCCTGGGGTCATTCTCAGTCGATGAGCAGTTCTTC; CDR3aa: CASSLGSFSVDEQFF
v_gene: TRBV27; len: 18; abundance: .; d_gene: TRBD1; j_gene: TRBJ1-6; CDR3nt: TGTGCCAGCAGTTTAACGCGACAGGGGAGCTCCTATAATTCACCCCTCCACTTT; CDR3aa: CASSLTRQGSSYNSPLHF
v_gene: TRBV10-3; len: 13; abundance: .; d_gene: .; j_gene: TRBJ1-6; CDR3nt: TGTGCCGTAACACCCAGCGGGGATTCACCCCTCCACTTT; CDR3aa: CAVTPSGDSPLHF
v_gene: TRBV2; len: 15; abundance: few; d_gene: .; j_gene: TRBJ2-7; CDR3nt: TGTGCCAGCAAACCGGGACGGGTGGACTCCTACGAGCAGTACTTC; CDR3aa: CASKPGRVDSYEQYF
v_gene: TRBV6-1; len: 14; abundance: .; d_gene: TRBD1; j_gene: TRBJ1-2; CDR3nt: TGTGCCACCACCCGGACAGGGGGCGTCTATGGCTACACCTTC; CDR3aa: CATTRTGGVYGYTF
v_gene: TRBV5-6; len: 13; abundance: .; d_gene: .; j_gene: TRBJ1-2; CDR3nt: TGTGCCAGCAGCTTGCTGGGGGGCGGAGGCTACACCTTC; CDR3aa: CASSLLGGGGYTF
v_gene: TRBV10-1; len: 13; abundance: .; d_gene: .; j_gene: TRBJ1-1; CDR3nt: TGCGCCAGCAGTGAGTGGCCCAACACTGAAGCTTTCTTT; CDR3aa: CASSEWPNTEAFF
v_gene: TRBV27; len: 15; abundance: .; d_gene: .; j_gene: TRBJ2-4; CDR3nt: TGTGCCAGCAGGGACTACAGGGTGGCCAAAAACATTCAGTACTTC; CDR3aa: CASRDYRVAKNIQYF
v_gene: TRBV11-2; len: 16; abundance: once; d_gene: .; j_gene: TRBJ1-1; CDR3nt: TGTGCCAGCAGCTCGGTCCGGGGCAGGGTGAACACTGAAGCTTTCTTT; CDR3aa: CASSSVRGRVNTEAFF
v_gene: TRBV7-2; len: 13; abundance: .; d_gene: .; j_gene: TRBJ2-7; CDR3nt: TGTGCCAGCAGGCCGGGCCAACCGGGGGAGCAGTACTTC; CDR3aa: CASRPGQPGEQYF